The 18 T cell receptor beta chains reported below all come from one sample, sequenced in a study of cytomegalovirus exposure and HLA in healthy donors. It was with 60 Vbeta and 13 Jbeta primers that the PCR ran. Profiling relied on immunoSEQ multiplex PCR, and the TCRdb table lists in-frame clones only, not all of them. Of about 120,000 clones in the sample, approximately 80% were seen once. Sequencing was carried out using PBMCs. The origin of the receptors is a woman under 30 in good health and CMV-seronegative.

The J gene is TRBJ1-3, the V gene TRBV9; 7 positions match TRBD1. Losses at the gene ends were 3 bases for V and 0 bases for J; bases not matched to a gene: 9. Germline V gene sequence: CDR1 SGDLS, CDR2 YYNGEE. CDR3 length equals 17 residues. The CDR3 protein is CASSARQGEGSGNTIYF. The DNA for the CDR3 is TGTGCCAGCAGCGCGCGACAGGGAGAGGGCTCTGGAAACACCATATATTTT.

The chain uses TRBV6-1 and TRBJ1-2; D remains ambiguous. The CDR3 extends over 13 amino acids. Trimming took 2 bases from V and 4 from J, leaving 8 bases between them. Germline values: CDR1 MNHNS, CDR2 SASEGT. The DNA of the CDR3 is TGTGCCAGCAGTGAACCCCCCAGCTATGGCTACACCTTC. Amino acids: CASSEPPSYGYTF.

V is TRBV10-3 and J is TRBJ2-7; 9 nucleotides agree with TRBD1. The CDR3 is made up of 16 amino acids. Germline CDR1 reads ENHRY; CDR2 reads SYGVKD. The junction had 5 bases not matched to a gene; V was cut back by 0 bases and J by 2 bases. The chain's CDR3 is CAISESMGTGPYEQYF. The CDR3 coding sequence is TGTGCCATCAGTGAGTCGATGGGGACAGGGCCCTACGAGCAGTACTTC.

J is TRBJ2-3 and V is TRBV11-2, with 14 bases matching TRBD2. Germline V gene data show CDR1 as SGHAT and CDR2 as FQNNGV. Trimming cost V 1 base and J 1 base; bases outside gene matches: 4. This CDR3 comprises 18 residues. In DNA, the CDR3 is TGTGCCAGCAGCTTAGGACTAGCGGGGGGGAGGGGCACAGATACGCAGTATTTT. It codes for CASSLGLAGGRGTDTQYF. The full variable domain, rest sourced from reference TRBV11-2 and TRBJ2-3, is EAGVAQSPRYKIIEKRQSVAFWCNPISGHATLYWYQQILGQGPKLLIQFQNNGVVDDSQLPKDRFSAERLKGVDSTLKIQPAKLEDSAVYLCASSLGLAGGRGTDTQYFGPGTRLTVL.

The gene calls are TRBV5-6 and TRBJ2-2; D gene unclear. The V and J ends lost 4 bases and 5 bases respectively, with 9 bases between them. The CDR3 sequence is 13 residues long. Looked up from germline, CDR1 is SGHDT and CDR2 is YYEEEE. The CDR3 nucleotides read TGTGCCAGCAGCCCGCAGATGACCGGGGAGCTGTTTTTT. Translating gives CASSPQMTGELFF.

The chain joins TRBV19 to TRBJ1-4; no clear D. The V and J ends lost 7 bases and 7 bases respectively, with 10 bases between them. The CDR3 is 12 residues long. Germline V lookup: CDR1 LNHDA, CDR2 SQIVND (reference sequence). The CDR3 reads CASMAGGEKLFF. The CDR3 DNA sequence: TGTGCCAGTATGGCAGGAGGTGAAAAACTGTTTTTT. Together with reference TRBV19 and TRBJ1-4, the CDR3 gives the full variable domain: DGGITQSPKYLFRKEGQNVTLSCEQNLNHDAMYWYRQDPGQGLRLIYYSQIVNDFQKGDIAEGYSVSREKKESFPLTVTSAQKNPTAFYLCASMAGGEKLFFGSGTQLSVL.

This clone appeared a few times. For the CDR3, the DNA is TGTGCCAGTGGCGGGTACCTTAACACAGATACGCAGTATTTT. Protein: CASGGYLNTDTQYF. The chain employs TRBV19 and TRBJ2-3; tentatively, D is TRBD2 (5 bases). CDR3 length: 14 residues. Per germline, CDR1 LNHDA and CDR2 SQIVND (reference sequence). Trimming stripped 8 bases from V and 2 bases from J, with 14 bases between. Full variable domain (outside the CDR3, taken from reference TRBV19 and TRBJ2-3): DGGITQSPKYLFRKEGQNVTLSCEQNLNHDAMYWYRQDPGQGLRLIYYSQIVNDFQKGDIAEGYSVSREKKESFPLTVTSAQKNPTAFYLCASGGYLNTDTQYFGPGTRLTVL.

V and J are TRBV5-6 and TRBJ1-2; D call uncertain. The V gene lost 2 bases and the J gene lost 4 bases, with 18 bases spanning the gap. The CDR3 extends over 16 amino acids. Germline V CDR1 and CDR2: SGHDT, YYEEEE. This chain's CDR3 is CASSFSDGKTVYGYTF. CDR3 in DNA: TGTGCCAGCAGCTTCTCGGACGGGAAAACTGTCTATGGCTACACCTTC.

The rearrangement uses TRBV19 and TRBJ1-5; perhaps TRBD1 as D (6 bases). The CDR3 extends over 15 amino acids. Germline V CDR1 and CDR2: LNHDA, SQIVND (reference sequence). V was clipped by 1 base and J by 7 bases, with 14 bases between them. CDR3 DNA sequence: TGTGCCAGTAGTATAGGGGGAGGGGGTGGGCAGCCCCAGCATTTT. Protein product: CASSIGGGGGQPQHF. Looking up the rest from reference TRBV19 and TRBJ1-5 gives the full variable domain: DGGITQSPKYLFRKEGQNVTLSCEQNLNHDAMYWYRQDPGQGLRLIYYSQIVNDFQKGDIAEGYSVSREKKESFPLTVTSAQKNPTAFYLCASSIGGGGGQPQHFGDGTRLSIL.

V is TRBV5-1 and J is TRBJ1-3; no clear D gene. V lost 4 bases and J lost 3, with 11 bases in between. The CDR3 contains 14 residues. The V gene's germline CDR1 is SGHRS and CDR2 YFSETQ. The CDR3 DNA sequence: TGCGCCAGCAGCCTAACAGCTTTTGGAAACACCATATATTTT. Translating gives CASSLTAFGNTIYF.

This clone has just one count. The CDR3 loop is CASARPRDRTYYGYTF. CDR3 bases: TGTGCTAGTGCCCGGCCGAGGGACAGGACGTACTATGGCTACACCTTC. The rearrangement joins TRBV12-5 to TRBJ1-2; TRBD1 aligns across 8 bases. The V gene end was trimmed by 7 bases and the J gene end by 3 bases; junction bases not matched to a gene: 13. Germline CDR1 is LGHNT and CDR2 is FRNRAP. This CDR3 is 16 amino acids long.

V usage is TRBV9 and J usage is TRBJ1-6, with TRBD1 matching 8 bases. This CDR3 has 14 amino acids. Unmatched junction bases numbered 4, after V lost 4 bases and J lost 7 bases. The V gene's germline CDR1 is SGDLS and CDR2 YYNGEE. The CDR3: CASSPRQGNSPLHF. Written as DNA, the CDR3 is TGTGCCAGCAGCCCACGACAGGGGAATTCACCCCTCCACTTT. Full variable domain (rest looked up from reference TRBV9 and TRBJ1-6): DSGVTQTPKHLITATGQRVTLRCSPRSGDLSVYWYQQSLDQGLQFLIQYYNGEERAKGNILERFSAQQFPDLHSELNLSSLELGDSALYFCASSPRQGNSPLHFGNGTRLTVT.

CDR3 loop: CASSYPRDRENSPLHF. CDR3 bases: TGTGCCAGCAGTTACCCTCGGGACAGGGAAAATTCACCCCTCCACTTT. V is TRBV6-6 and J is TRBJ1-6, with 9 bases aligning to TRBD1. J was trimmed by 7 bases and V by 2 bases; bases with no gene match: 6. The CDR3 spans 16 residues. Germline V gene lookup returns CDR1 MNHNY and CDR2 SVGAGI (reference sequence).

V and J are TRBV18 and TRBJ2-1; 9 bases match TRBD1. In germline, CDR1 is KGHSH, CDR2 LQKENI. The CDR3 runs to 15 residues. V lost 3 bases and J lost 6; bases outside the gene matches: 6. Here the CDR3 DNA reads TGTGCCAGCTCACCGGACAGGGGAGGGCTCAATGAGCAGTTCTTC. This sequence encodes CASSPDRGGLNEQFF. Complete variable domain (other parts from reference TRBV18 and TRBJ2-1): NAGVMQNPRHLVRRRGQEARLRCSPMKGHSHVYWYRQLPEEGLKFMVYLQKENIIDESGMPKERFSAEFPKEGPSILRIQQVVRGDSAAYFCASSPDRGGLNEQFFGPGTRLTVL.

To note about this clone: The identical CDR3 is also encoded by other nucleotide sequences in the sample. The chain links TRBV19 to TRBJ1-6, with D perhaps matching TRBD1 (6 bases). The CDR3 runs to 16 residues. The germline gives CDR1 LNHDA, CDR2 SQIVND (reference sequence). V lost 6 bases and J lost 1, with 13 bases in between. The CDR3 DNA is TGTGCCAGTAGCCCGGGACAACGGTCCTATAATTCACCCCTCCACTTT. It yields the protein CASSPGQRSYNSPLHF.

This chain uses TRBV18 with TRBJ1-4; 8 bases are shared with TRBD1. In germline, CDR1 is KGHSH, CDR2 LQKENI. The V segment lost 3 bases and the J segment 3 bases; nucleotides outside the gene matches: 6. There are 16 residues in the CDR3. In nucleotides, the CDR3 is TGTGCCAGCTCACCGGGCAGGGGGCAGGCTAATGAAAAACTGTTTTTT. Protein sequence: CASSPGRGQANEKLFF.

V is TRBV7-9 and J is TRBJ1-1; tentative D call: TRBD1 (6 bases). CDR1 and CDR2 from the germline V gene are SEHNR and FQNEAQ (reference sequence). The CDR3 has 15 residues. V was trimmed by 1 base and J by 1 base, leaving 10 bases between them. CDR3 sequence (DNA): TGTGCCAGCAGCTTAGTAGGGGGACAGAACACTGAAGCTTTCTTT. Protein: CASSLVGGQNTEAFF.

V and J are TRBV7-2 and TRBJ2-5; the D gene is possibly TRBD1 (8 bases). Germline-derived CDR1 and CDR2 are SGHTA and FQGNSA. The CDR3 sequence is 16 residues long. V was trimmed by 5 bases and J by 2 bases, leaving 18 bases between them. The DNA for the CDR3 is TGTGCCAGCAGCCTCTCCACAGGGGGGGGACAAGAGACCCAGTACTTC. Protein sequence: CASSLSTGGGQETQYF.